These 23 T cell receptor beta chains came from one sample sequenced in a study of T cell responses to AZD1222 COVID-19 vaccine. Produced via immunoSEQ multiplex PCR; TCRdb's table is partial and in-frame only. The table records approximately 120,000 clones, over 90% of them present only once. Specimen: peripheral blood, collected on day 0 of AZD1222 vaccination. The source is an adult in good health.

The chain combines TRBV2 with TRBJ1-1; 8 bases are shared with TRBD1. Germline CDR1 and CDR2: SNHLY and FYNNEI. V gave up 2 bases and J gave up 1 base; unmatched junction bases: 3. The CDR3 is made up of 15 amino acids. The CDR3 region has the DNA TGTGCCAGCAGTGAACGACAGGGGCCGAACACTGAAGCTTTCTTT. This codes for CASSERQGPNTEAFF. The full variable domain, its missing parts supplied by reference TRBV2 and TRBJ1-1, is EPEVTQTPSHQVTQMGQEVILRCVPISNHLYFYWYRQILGQKVEFLVSFYNNEISEKSEIFDDQFSVERPDGSNFTLKIRSTKLEDSAMYFCASSERQGPNTEAFFGQGTRLTVV.

The table lists this clone with a count of one. The rearrangement links TRBV29-1 to TRBJ2-1, with 7 bases identical to TRBD2. V shed 0 bases, J shed 2 bases, and the junction held 7 bases outside the gene matches. The CDR3 totals 16 residues. Germline assignment: CDR1 SQVTM and CDR2 ANQGSEA. The CDR3 bases are TGCAGCGTTGAAGAAGGTGGGGGGGGTACCTACAATGAGCAGTTCTTC. Its protein is CSVEEGGGGTYNEQFF.

This clone was counted a single time. The rearrangement uses TRBV6-5 and TRBJ1-2; tentatively, D is TRBD1 (5 bases). This CDR3 is 14 amino acids long. Trimming shortened V by 7 bases and J by 7 bases, and 19 bases separated the two germline ends. Germline loops: CDR1 MNHEY, CDR2 SVGAGI. As DNA, the CDR3 is TGTGCCAGCACCGGGGGGGGTCGTTCGCGTGGCTACACCTTC. Translated: CASTGGGRSRGYTF.

The V and J genes are TRBV6-5 and TRBJ2-3; TRBD2 matches at 8 bases. V shed 6 bases and J 0 bases; nucleotides not matched to a gene: 5. The CDR3 is made up of 15 amino acids. The germline V gene encodes CDR1 MNHEY and CDR2 SVGAGI. The CDR3 sequence is CASRLSGASTDTQYF. CDR3 coding DNA: TGTGCCAGCAGACTTAGCGGGGCAAGCACAGATACGCAGTATTTT.

V is TRBV28 and J is TRBJ2-5; 7 nucleotides align to TRBD2. The length of the CDR3 is 15 residues. V dropped 1 base and J dropped 1; count of bases not matched to a gene: 3. Looked up from germline, CDR1 is MDHEN and CDR2 is SYDVKM. CDR3 sequence: CASSLYGGGQETQYF. CDR3 coding DNA: TGTGCCAGCAGTTTATATGGGGGGGGCCAAGAGACCCAGTACTTC.

The J gene is TRBJ2-7, the V gene TRBV7-2; 9 bases are a match to TRBD1. Germline-derived CDR1 and CDR2 are SGHTA and FQGNSA. V lost 3 bases, J lost 2 bases, and 8 bases stayed unmatched. The length of the CDR3 is 16 residues. In nucleotides, the CDR3 is TGTGCCAGCAGCTTTATTAGGGGACAGGGCCCCTACGAGCAGTACTTC. Translating it yields CASSFIRGQGPYEQYF.

This sequence joins TRBV7-2 and TRBJ1-1; weak D call: TRBD1 (6 bases). With 3 bases removed from V and 4 bases from J, the gap between germline ends came to 12 bases. The CDR3 is 14 amino acids. Germline lookup yields CDR1 SGHTA and CDR2 FQGNSA. The DNA of the CDR3 is TGTGCCAGCAGCTTGGGGGGCGGAGGCACTGAAGCTTTCTTT. Amino acids: CASSLGGGGTEAFF.

The chain is built from TRBV20-1 and TRBJ1-1; possibly TRBD1 for D (5 bases). The CDR3 length is 13 residues. Looked up from germline, CDR1 is DFQATT and CDR2 is SNEGSKA (reference sequence). V dropped 3 bases and J dropped 10 bases, with 18 bases sitting between them. The CDR3: CSASRDSKRAAFF. For the CDR3, the DNA is TGCAGTGCTAGTAGGGACTCCAAACGGGCAGCTTTCTTT.

The rearrangement uses TRBV2 and TRBJ1-2; D is perhaps TRBD1 (5 bases). Trimming took 6 bases from V and 1 from J, leaving 12 bases between them. Germline lookup yields CDR1 SNHLY and CDR2 FYNNEI. There are 14 residues in the CDR3. Written as DNA, the CDR3 is TGTGCCAGCAGGAAGGGGATAGTTAACTATGGCTACACCTTC. This gives the protein CASRKGIVNYGYTF.

This clone has only a few counts. This rearrangement joins TRBV4-1 to TRBJ2-5; 9 bases align to TRBD1. Germline CDR1 and CDR2: MGHRA and YSYEKL. The CDR3 runs 16 residues. V was clipped by 4 bases and J by 2 bases; unmatched bases: 8. The CDR3 DNA follows: TGCGCCAGCAGCCCAGGGGCGGGACAGGGACAAGAGACCCAGTACTTC. Encoded protein: CASSPGAGQGQETQYF.

The chain couples TRBV5-6 to TRBJ2-7; TRBD1 matches at 9 bases. With V trimmed by 4 bases and J by 3 bases, 5 bases remained unmatched. The CDR3 spans 14 residues. Germline V lookup: CDR1 SGHDT, CDR2 YYEEEE. The CDR3 coding sequence is TGTGCCAGCAGCATGGGACAGGGACACTACGAGCAGTACTTC. It is translated as CASSMGQGHYEQYF.

The chain joins TRBV2 to TRBJ1-1; 7 bases agree with TRBD1. This CDR3 is 16 amino acids long. CDR1 and CDR2 (germline): SNHLY, FYNNEI. After removal of 7 bases from V and 0 bases from J, the junction contained 11 bases not matched to a gene. The CDR3 sequence: CASTRRDSALNTEAFF. The CDR3 DNA sequence: TGTGCCAGCACAAGACGGGACAGCGCTCTGAACACTGAAGCTTTCTTT.

This chain connects TRBV6-1 to TRBJ1-2; tentative D call: TRBD1 (5 bases). Germline lookup yields CDR1 MNHNS and CDR2 SASEGT. The CDR3 has 14 amino acids. V lost 3 bases to trimming and J lost 5 bases, with 13 bases between them. The CDR3 nucleotides read TGTGCCAGCAGTGATCTGGGGGGACGGTATGGCTACACCTTC. It yields the protein CASSDLGGRYGYTF.

V is TRBV3-1 (or the pseudogene TRBV3-2) and J is TRBJ1-1; no firm D call. V lost 4 bases and J lost 1, with 13 bases in between. Per the germline V gene, CDR1 is LGHDT and CDR2 is YNNKEL (reference sequence). This CDR3 is built from 15 residues. The DNA for the CDR3 is TGTGCCAGCAGCCCTTCGGGCAGACAGAACACTGAAGCTTTCTTT. It is translated as CASSPSGRQNTEAFF.

The V and J genes are TRBV6-1 and TRBJ1-1, with D uncertain. From germline, CDR1 is MNHNS and CDR2 SASEGT. The CDR3 extends over 14 amino acids. The ends were cut back, 2 bases at V and 1 base at J, with 8 bases in the middle. In nucleotides, the CDR3 is TGTGCCAGCAGTGAACGGCCTGAGAACACTGAAGCTTTCTTT. This sequence encodes CASSERPENTEAFF.

J is TRBJ2-5 and V is TRBV19; 9 bases are shared with TRBD1. The CDR3 has 16 residues. After removal of 10 bases from V and 4 bases from J, the junction contained 16 bases not matched to a gene. Germline V gene data show CDR1 as LNHDA and CDR2 as SQIVND (reference sequence). The CDR3 sequence: CATSPDRGNLGETQYF. CDR3 nucleotides: TGTGCCACCTCCCCGGACAGGGGTAATCTAGGAGAGACCCAGTACTTC.

J is TRBJ1-2 and V is TRBV5-1; 7 bases are shared with TRBD1. Germline V gene sequence: CDR1 SGHRS, CDR2 YFSETQ. The CDR3 loop spans 14 amino acids. Trimming removed 3 bases from V and 6 bases from J; junction bases left unmatched: 8. The CDR3 region has the DNA TGCGCCAGCAGCTCCCGACAGGGAAAGGATGGCTACACCTTC. Its translation is CASSSRQGKDGYTF.

The rearrangement joins TRBV10-3 to TRBJ2-3; perhaps TRBD2 as D (6 bases). The CDR3 covers 14 residues. Germline CDR1 reads ENHRY; CDR2 reads SYGVKD. Deletions cut 3 bases from V and 3 bases from J, with 10 bases between. The CDR3 sequence: CAISDGGFTDTQYF. As DNA, the CDR3 is TGTGCCATCAGTGATGGAGGGTTTACAGATACGCAGTATTTT.

The table lists this clone with many counts. J is TRBJ2-7 and V is TRBV4-1, with unresolved D. In germline, CDR1 is MGHRA, CDR2 YSYEKL. Trimming left V 0 bases short and J 0 bases short, with 12 bases between. This CDR3 contains 16 residues. In DNA form, the CDR3 reads TGCGCCAGCAGCCAAGATCGAGGCAGCCCCTCCTACGAGCAGTACTTC. It codes for CASSQDRGSPSYEQYF.

This chain links TRBV7-9 with TRBJ1-2; D remains ambiguous. The CDR3 loop spans 10 amino acids. Germline loops: CDR1 SEHNR, CDR2 FQNEAQ (reference sequence). Trimming took 5 bases from V and 8 from J, leaving 6 bases between them. As DNA, the CDR3 is TGTGCCAGCAGCGGAGAAGGCTACACCTTC. It encodes CASSGEGYTF.

The rearrangement joins TRBV10-3 to TRBJ1-4; 9 nucleotides agree with TRBD1. Germline V gene sequence: CDR1 ENHRY, CDR2 SYGVKD. V trimming: 3 bases; J trimming: 2 bases; junction bases outside the gene matches: 1. This CDR3 has 15 residues. This CDR3 is CAISDTGGTNEKLFF. The CDR3 region has the DNA TGTGCCATCAGTGATACAGGGGGCACTAATGAAAAACTGTTTTTT.

The chain couples TRBV6-5 to TRBJ1-2; TRBD1 aligns across 8 bases. With V trimmed by 7 bases and J by 5 bases, 6 bases remained unmatched. This CDR3 has 13 amino acids. The germline V gene has CDR1 MNHEY and CDR2 SVGAGI. This CDR3 is CASKRTGSYGYTF. The CDR3 DNA follows: TGTGCCAGCAAGCGGACAGGGAGTTATGGCTACACCTTC.

The chain has TRBV5-1 and TRBJ1-1, with D possibly matching TRBD1 (6 bases). Germline loops: CDR1 SGHRS, CDR2 YFSETQ. The CDR3 runs 15 residues. V was pared by 0 bases and J by 2 bases, with 11 bases between. In DNA, the CDR3 is TGCGCCAGCAGCTTGGACAGGGTGGGTAACACTGAAGCTTTCTTT. Amino acid sequence: CASSLDRVGNTEAFF.